Each of the 6 T cell receptor beta chains below was sequenced from the same sample in a study of vaccination effects on CD4 cells after COVID-19. Which antigens these TCRs recognize remains unknown. Data came from immunoSEQ multiplex PCR; TCRdb stores just in-frame clones and leaves some out. Found here are 84,000 or so clones, roughly 80% of them singletons; the top ten hold more than 0.85%. ViraFEST assay sequencing came after antigen-specific CD4+ T cells were expanded with viral peptide pools. CD4+ T cells were isolated after 10 days of culture. Subjects were given two BNT162b2 or mRNA-1273 vaccine doses. Sample: CD4+ T cells from PBMCs cultured with HCoV-OC43 spike peptides, taken after COVID-19 vaccination. Stated subset: HCoV-OC43 spike overlapping peptide pool stimulation. The receptors here all came from a human donor who received a COVID-19 vaccine.

The chain combines TRBV11-3 with TRBJ2-3; 7 bases line up with TRBD2. This CDR3 has 14 residues. Germline V gene lookup returns CDR1 SGHNT and CDR2 YENEEA. Trimming took 5 bases from V and 2 from J; bases not matched to a gene: 4. The CDR3 here is CASSPSGSTDTQYF. CDR3 coding DNA: TGTGCCAGCAGCCCTAGCGGTTCCACAGATACGCAGTATTTT.

The chain has TRBV18 and TRBJ2-3, with D hard to call. CDR1 and CDR2 from the germline V gene are KGHSH and LQKENI. Trimming shortened V by 8 bases and J by 2 bases, and 11 bases separated the two germline ends. CDR3 length: 13 amino acids. The CDR3 coding sequence is TGTGCCAGCACCGCTACGTACACAGATACGCAGTATTTT. This encodes CASTATYTDTQYF.

DNA of the CDR3: TGTGCCAGCAGTGCTCTCGGGACACCTGGAAACACCATATATTTT. Translation: CASSALGTPGNTIYF. The chain has TRBV6-4 and TRBJ1-3; possible D gene TRBD1, 6 bases. In germline, CDR1 is MRHNA, CDR2 SNTAGT. The CDR3 loop spans 15 amino acids. Trimming cost V 4 bases and J 2 bases, with 12 bases left between them.

This chain links TRBV2 with TRBJ1-4; perhaps TRBD1 as D (5 bases). The V gene lost 5 bases and the J gene lost 5 bases, with 12 bases spanning the gap. CDR1 and CDR2 from the germline V gene are SNHLY and FYNNEI. This CDR3 has 14 amino acids. DNA of the CDR3: TGTGCCAGCAGTCGCAGGGCGCTAAATGAAAAACTGTTTTTT. Translated: CASSRRALNEKLFF.

The chain is built from TRBV14 and TRBJ2-5, with D possibly matching TRBD2 (6 bases). Trimming stripped 3 bases from V and 5 bases from J, with 10 bases between. The length of the CDR3 is 13 residues. Germline V CDR1 and CDR2: SGHDN, FVKESK. The CDR3 sequence: CASSHGGPETQYF. In nucleotides, the CDR3 is TGTGCCAGCAGCCACGGGGGTCCGGAGACCCAGTACTTC.

In this sample, this clone turned up a few times. The chain couples TRBV15 to TRBJ2-7, with D unresolved. Germline CDR1 reads LNHNV; CDR2 reads YYDKDF (reference sequence). There are 11 residues in the CDR3. CDR3 in amino acids: CATSREVARAV. The DNA for the CDR3 is TGTGCCACCAGCAGAGAAGTGGCAAGGGCAGTC.